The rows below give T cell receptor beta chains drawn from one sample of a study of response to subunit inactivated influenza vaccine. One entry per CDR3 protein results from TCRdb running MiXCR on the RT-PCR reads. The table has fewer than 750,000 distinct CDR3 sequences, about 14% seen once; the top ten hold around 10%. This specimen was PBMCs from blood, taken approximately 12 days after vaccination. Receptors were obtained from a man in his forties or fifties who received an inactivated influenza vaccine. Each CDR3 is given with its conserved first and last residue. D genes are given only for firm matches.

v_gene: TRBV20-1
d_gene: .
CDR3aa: CSARGVRVLGYEQYF

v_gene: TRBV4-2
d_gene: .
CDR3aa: CASSQDHSTDEQYF

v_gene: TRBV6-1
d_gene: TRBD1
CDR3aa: CAIKQDRLNTGELFF

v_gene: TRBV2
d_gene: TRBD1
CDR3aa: CASSEMTGGGETQYF

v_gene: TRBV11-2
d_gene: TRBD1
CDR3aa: CASSLHKDRATDTQYF

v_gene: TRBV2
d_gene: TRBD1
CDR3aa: CASSREGQLNSPLHF

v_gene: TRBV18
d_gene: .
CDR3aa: CASSPPFRLNTGELFF

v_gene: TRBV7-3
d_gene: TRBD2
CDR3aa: CASSPSSGTYNEQFF

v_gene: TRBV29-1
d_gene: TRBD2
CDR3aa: CSVEGGTSESYNEQFF

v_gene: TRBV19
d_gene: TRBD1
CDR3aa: CASSADRGTYNEQFF

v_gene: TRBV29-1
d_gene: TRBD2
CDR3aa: CSKSGIPSYEQYF

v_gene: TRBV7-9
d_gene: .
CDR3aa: CASSLTSGAGGETQYF

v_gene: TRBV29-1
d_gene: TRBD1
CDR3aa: CSVNDRVKHGYTF

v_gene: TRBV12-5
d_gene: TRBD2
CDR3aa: CASASGESNTQYF

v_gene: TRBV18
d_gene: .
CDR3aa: CASSPPSQGNYEQYF

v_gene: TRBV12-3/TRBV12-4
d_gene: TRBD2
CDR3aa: CASSPSSGGYEQYF

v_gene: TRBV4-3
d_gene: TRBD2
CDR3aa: CASSLSTSGGSTLAKNIQYF

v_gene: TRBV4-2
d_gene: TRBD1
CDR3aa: CASSQGPGQGIQNTEAFF

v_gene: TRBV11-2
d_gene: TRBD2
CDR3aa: CASSDPWVAGGKETQYF

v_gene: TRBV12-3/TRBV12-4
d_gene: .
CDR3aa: CASSSYNSNQPQHF

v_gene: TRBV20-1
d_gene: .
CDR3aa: CSARDRRASWAEQFF

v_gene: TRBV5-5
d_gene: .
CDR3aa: CASSLASLGIDYTF

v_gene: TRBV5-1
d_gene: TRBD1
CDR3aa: CASSQNPGTGGRGETQYF

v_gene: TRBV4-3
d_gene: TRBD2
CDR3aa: CASSQGTSGVLEQFF

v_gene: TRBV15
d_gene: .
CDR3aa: CATSRDLGTPPVYF